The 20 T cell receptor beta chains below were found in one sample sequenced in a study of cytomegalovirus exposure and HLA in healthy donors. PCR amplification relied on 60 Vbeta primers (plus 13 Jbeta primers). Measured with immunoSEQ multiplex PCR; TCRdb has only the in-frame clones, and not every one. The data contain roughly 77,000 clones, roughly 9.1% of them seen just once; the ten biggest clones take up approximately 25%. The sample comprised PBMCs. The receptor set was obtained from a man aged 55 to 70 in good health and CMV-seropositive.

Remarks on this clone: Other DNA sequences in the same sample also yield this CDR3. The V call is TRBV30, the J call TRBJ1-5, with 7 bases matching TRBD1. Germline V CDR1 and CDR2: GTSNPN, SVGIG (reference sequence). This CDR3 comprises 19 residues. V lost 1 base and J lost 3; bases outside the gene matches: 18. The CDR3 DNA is TGTGCCTGGAGTGAGGATCCGAGACAGGGCACCTCAGACAATCAGCCCCAGCATTTT. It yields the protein CAWSEDPRQGTSDNQPQHF. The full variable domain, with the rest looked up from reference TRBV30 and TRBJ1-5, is SQTIHQWPATLVQPVGSPLSLECTVEGTSNPNLYWYRQAAGRGLQLLFYSVGIGQISSEVPQNLSASRPQDRQFILSSKKLLLSDSGFYLCAWSEDPRQGTSDNQPQHFGDGTRLSIL.

The CDR3 sequence is CASSRSPDREVFF. In nucleotides, the CDR3 is TGCGCCAGCAGCCGTAGCCCGGACAGGGAGGTGTTTTTT. The rearrangement uses TRBV5-1 and TRBJ1-4, with 8 bases identical to TRBD1. The junction had 11 bases not matched to a gene; V was cut back by 4 bases and J by 15 bases. The length of the CDR3 is 13 residues. The V gene's germline CDR1 is SGHRS and CDR2 YFSETQ.

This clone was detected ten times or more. DNA of the CDR3: TGCGCCAGCAGCCCGGAGGCGAGCTCCTACAATGAGCAGTTCTTC. As protein: CASSPEASSYNEQFF. V is TRBV5-1 and J is TRBJ2-1; TRBD2 might be the D (5 bases). Germline CDR1 and CDR2: SGHRS and YFSETQ. The CDR3 has 15 amino acids. V gave up 4 bases and J gave up 0 bases, with 11 bases separating them. Looking up the rest from reference TRBV5-1 and TRBJ2-1 gives the full variable domain: KAGVTQTPRYLIKTRGQQVTLSCSPISGHRSVSWYQQTPGQGLQFLFEYFSETQRNKGNFPGRFSGRQFSNSRSEMNVSTLELGDSALYLCASSPEASSYNEQFFGPGTRLTVL.

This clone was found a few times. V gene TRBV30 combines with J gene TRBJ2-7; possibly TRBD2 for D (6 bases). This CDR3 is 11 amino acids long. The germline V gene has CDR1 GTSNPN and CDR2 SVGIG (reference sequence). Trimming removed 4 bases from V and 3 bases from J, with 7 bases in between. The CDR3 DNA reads TGTGCCTGGACCGGGAGCTACGAGCAGTACTTC. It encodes CAWTGSYEQYF.

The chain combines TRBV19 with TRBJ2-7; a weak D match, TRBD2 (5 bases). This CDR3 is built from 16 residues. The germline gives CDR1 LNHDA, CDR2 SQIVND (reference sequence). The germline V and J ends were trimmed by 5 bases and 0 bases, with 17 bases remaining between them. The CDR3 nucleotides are TGTGCCAGTAGTCCAAGGTCAACCGCGGGCTCCTACGAGCAGTACTTC. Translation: CASSPRSTAGSYEQYF.

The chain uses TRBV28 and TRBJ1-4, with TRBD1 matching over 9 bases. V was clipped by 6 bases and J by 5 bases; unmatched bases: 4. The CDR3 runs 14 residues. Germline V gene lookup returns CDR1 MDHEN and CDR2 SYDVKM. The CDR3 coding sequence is TGTGCCAGCAGGGGACAGGGCGGGAATGAAAAACTGTTTTTT. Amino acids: CASRGQGGNEKLFF.

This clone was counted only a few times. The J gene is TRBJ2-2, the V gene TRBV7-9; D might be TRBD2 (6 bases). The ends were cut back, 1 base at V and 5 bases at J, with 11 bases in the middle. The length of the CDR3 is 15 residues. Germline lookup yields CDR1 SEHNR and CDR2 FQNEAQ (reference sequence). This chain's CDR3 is CASSLGGGATGELFF. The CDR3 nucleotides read TGTGCCAGCAGCTTAGGAGGAGGGGCTACCGGGGAGCTGTTTTTT.

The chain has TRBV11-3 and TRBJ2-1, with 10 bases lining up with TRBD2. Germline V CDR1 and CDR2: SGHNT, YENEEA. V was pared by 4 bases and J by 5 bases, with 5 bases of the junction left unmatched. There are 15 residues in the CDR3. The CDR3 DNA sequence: TGTGCCAGCAGCTCGGGGCTAGCGGGAGACAATGAGCAGTTCTTC. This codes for CASSSGLAGDNEQFF.

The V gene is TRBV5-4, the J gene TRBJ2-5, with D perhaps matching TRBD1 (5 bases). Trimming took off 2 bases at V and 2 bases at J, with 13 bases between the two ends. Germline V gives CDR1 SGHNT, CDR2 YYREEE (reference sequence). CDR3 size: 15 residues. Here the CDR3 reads CASSLKGQLQETQYF. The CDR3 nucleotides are TGTGCCAGCAGCTTAAAAGGACAACTGCAAGAGACCCAGTACTTC.

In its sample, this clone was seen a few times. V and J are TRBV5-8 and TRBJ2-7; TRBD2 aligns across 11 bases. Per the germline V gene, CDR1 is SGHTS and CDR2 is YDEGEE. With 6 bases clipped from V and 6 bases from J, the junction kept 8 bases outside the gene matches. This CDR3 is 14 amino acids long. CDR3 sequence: CASTLSGRAFEQYF. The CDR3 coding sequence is TGTGCCAGCACTCTTAGCGGGAGGGCCTTCGAGCAGTACTTC. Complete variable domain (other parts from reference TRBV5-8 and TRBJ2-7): EAGVTQSPTHLIKTRGQQATLRCSPISGHTSVYWYQQALGLGLQFLLWYDEGEERNRGNFPPRFSGRQFPNYSSELNVNALELEDSALYLCASTLSGRAFEQYFGPGTRLTVT.

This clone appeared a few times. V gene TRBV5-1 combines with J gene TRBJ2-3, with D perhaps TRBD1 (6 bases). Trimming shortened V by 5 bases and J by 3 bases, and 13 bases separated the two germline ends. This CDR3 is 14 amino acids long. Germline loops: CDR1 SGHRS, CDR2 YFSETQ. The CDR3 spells CASRPGERTDTQYF. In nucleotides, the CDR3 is TGCGCCAGCAGGCCAGGGGAGAGGACAGATACGCAGTATTTT. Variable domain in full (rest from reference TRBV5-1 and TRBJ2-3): KAGVTQTPRYLIKTRGQQVTLSCSPISGHRSVSWYQQTPGQGLQFLFEYFSETQRNKGNFPGRFSGRQFSNSRSEMNVSTLELGDSALYLCASRPGERTDTQYFGPGTRLTVL.

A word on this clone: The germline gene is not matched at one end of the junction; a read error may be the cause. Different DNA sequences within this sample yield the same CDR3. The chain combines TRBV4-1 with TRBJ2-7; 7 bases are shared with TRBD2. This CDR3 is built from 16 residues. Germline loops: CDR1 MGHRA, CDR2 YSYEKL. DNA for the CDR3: TGCGACAGCAGCCAGAGGGAGGGGACTACTGACTACGAGAAGTACTTC. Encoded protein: CDSSQREGTTDYEKYF.

The CDR3: CASSPPQGGGKRTEAFF. The CDR3 nucleotides read TGTGCCAGCTCACCACCCCAGGGAGGCGGGAAGAGGACTGAAGCTTTCTTT. The V gene is TRBV18, the J gene TRBJ1-1, with D perhaps matching TRBD1 (5 bases). The V gene lost 0 bases and the J gene lost 5 bases, with 19 bases spanning the gap. The germline V gene has CDR1 KGHSH and CDR2 LQKENI. CDR3 length: 17 amino acids.

CDR3 in DNA: TGCGCCAGCAGCCAAGGACAAATTTGGGCAAATCAGCCCCAGCATTTT. It translates to CASSQGQIWANQPQHF. This chain links TRBV4-1 with TRBJ1-5; D remains ambiguous. Trimming stripped 1 base from V and 4 bases from J, with 14 bases between. The CDR3 runs to 16 residues. The germline CDR1 and CDR2 sequences are MGHRA and YSYEKL.

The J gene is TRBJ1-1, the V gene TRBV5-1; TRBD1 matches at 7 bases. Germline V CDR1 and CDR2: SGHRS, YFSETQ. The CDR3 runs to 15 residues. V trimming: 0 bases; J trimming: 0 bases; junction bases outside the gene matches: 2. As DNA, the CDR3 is TGCGCCAGCAGCTTGGAAACAGGGGTGAACACTGAAGCTTTCTTT. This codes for CASSLETGVNTEAFF. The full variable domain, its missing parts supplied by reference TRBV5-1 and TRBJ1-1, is KAGVTQTPRYLIKTRGQQVTLSCSPISGHRSVSWYQQTPGQGLQFLFEYFSETQRNKGNFPGRFSGRQFSNSRSEMNVSTLELGDSALYLCASSLETGVNTEAFFGQGTRLTVV.

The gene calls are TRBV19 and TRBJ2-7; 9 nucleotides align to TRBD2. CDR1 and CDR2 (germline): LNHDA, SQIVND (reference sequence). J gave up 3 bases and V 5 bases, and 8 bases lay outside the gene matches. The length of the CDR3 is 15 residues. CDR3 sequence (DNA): TGTGCCAGTAGTCCCCTAGCGGGATCGCTCTACGAGCAGTACTTC. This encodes CASSPLAGSLYEQYF.

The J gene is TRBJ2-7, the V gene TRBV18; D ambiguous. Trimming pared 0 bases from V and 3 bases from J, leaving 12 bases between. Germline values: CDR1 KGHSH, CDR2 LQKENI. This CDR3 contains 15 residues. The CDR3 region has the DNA TGTGCCAGCTCACCACCGTCCAGGAATAACTACGAGCAGTACTTC. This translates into CASSPPSRNNYEQYF.

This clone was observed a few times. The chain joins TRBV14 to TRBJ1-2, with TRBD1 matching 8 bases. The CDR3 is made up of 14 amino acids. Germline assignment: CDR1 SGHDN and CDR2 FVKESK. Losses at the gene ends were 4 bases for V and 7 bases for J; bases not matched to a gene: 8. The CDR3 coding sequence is TGTGCCAGCAGCCCCCCCCTGACAGGGGTTGGCTACACCTTC. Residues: CASSPPLTGVGYTF.

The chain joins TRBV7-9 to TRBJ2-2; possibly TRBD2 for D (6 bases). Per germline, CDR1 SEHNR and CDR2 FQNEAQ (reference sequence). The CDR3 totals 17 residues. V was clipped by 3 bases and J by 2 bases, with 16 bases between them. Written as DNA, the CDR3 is TGTGCCAGCAGCTTCGGTTTCTCGGGAGTTAACACCGGGGAGCTGTTTTTT. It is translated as CASSFGFSGVNTGELFF.

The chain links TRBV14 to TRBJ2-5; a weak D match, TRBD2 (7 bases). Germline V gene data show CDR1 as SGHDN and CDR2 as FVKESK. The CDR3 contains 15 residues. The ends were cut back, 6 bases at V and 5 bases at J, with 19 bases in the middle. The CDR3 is CASSPFGGGSETQYF. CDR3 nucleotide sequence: TGTGCCAGCAGTCCTTTCGGCGGGGGCTCGGAGACCCAGTACTTC.